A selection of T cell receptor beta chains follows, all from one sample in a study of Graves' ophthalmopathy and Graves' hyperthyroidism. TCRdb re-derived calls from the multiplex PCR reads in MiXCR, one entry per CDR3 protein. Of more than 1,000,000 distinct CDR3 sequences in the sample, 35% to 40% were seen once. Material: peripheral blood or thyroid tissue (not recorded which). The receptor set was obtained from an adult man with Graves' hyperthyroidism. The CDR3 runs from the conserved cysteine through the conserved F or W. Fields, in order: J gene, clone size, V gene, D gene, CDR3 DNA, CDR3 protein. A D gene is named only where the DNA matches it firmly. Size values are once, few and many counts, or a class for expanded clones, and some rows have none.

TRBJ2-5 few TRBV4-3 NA TGCGCCAGCAGCCATCAACCGGGAGCGGGCGGCGAGACCCAGTACTTC CASSHQPGAGGETQYF
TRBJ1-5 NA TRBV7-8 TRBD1 TGTGCCAGCAGCTCCAGGGGGACAGTTAATCAGCCCCAGCATTTT CASSSRGTVNQPQHF
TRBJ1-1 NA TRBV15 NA TGTGCCACCAGCAGAGATGGGACCAGGGCTGAAGCTTTCTTT CATSRDGTRAEAFF
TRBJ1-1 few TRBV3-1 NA TGTGCCAGCAGCCAAAACCCGGGGTTGAACACTGAAGCTTTCTTT CASSQNPGLNTEAFF
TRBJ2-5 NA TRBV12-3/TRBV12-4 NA TGTGCCAGCAGGCGTACTGGGGAGAAGACCCAGTACTTC CASRRTGEKTQYF
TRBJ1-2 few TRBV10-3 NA TGTGCCATCAGTGAGGACGGTAACTATGGCTACACCTTC CAISEDGNYGYTF
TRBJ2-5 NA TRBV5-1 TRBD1 TGCGCCAGCAGCTACCGACAGGGGGCTGGAGAGACCCAGTACTTC CASSYRQGAGETQYF
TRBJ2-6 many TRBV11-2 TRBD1 TGTGCCAGCAGCTTATACAGGGGCCCATCTGGGGCCAACGTCCTGACTTTC CASSLYRGPSGANVLTF
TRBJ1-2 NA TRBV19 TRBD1 TGTGCCAGTAGTATTGACAGGGGCCTTAACTATGGCTACACCTTC CASSIDRGLNYGYTF
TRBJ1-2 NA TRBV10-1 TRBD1 TGCGCCAGCAGAGAGGGGGCGAGTAACCGTGGCTACACCTTC CASREGASNRGYTF